Sequencing of this T cell receptor beta chain was carried out in a study of monozygotic twins with inflammatory bowel disease. CDR1 DFQATT and CDR2 SNEGSKA come from the germline V gene (reference sequence). There are 12 residues in the CDR3. Following a re-call of the 5' RACE reads, TCRdb has one entry per CDR3 protein and lacks DNA. This table lists approximately 400,000 distinct CDR3 sequences. This chain uses TRBV20-1 with TRBJ2-1. Sequenced sample: blood. This TCR came from a human donor with ulcerative colitis or Crohn's disease, or a healthy co-twin of an affected twin (not recorded which). This chain's CDR3 is CSASGGYNEQFF.